A selection of T cell receptor beta chains follows, all from one sample in a study of cytomegalovirus exposure and HLA in healthy donors. Repertoires were generated with immunoSEQ multiplex PCR, while TCRdb's copy carries only in-frame clones and drops some. The sample lists about 120,000 clones; around three quarters were seen once. Sequenced material: PBMCs. These receptors came from a female donor in good health and CMV-seronegative. CDR3s include the opening cysteine and the closing phenylalanine or tryptophan.

v_call	j_call	cdr3_aa
TRBV7-9	TRBJ1-2	CSSSFVGTNYGYTF
TRBV6-4	TRBJ2-5	CASSDPTRGAHGETQYF
TRBV6-5	TRBJ2-7	CASSTAGQFYEQYF
TRBV18	TRBJ2-5	CASSPLQETQYF
TRBV5-6	NA	CASSSLSSYEQYF
TRBV4-2	TRBJ2-3	CASSQEVAGLTDTQYF
TRBV7-2	TRBJ2-7	CASSLDSTGVREQYF
TRBV6-1	TRBJ2-5	CASSETSSQETQYF
TRBV6-1	TRBJ1-4	CASSPTRTNEKLFF
TRBV6-6	TRBJ1-5	CASSYPGQPQHF
TRBV19	TRBJ1-2	CASMRQGDGGYTF
TRBV14	TRBJ2-2	CASSRGLDIRVNTGELFF
TRBV27	TRBJ2-1	CASSGDRRDEQFF
TRBV28	TRBJ1-1	CASGTPPGEKAFF
TRBV6-1	TRBJ2-1	CASSQTGVSYNEQFF
TRBV27	TRBJ2-2	CASSLSTGELFF
TRBV5-1	TRBJ2-1	CASSPGAGGIEQFF
TRBV7-7	TRBJ2-7	CASGIHRDGEQYF
TRBV9	TRBJ2-1	CASSVGGRSSYNEQFF
TRBV7-8	TRBJ2-6	CASSTNVLTF
TRBV6-1	TRBJ2-7	CASSTGTSGPYEQYF
TRBV10-3	TRBJ2-2	CAIRTSGGQGTGELFF
TRBV9	TRBJ2-5	CASTRTSGGGETQYF
TRBV5-6	TRBJ1-5	CASSLAGLGAQHF
TRBV5-8	TRBJ1-1	CASTDRGQGAFF
TRBV19	TRBJ2-1	CASSKDSATGYNEQFF
TRBV2	TRBJ2-3	CASRTGLGTDTQYF
TRBV7-2	TRBJ2-2	CASRPPGQMNTGELFF
TRBV6-5	TRBJ2-5	CASSYSAVGTQYF